Sequencing of this TCR beta chain was carried out in a study of cytomegalovirus exposure and HLA in healthy donors. Study as a whole: Caucasian-associated ancestry cluster membership applied to under 85% of approximately 400 genotyped donors. Study results and caveats: Most subjects had HLA-A and HLA-B alleles reportedly predicted accurately by TCR beta sequences.

With respect to this clone: Antigen specificity is unknown.

The PCR made use of 60 Vbeta and 13 Jbeta primers. Sequencing was performed with immunoSEQ multiplex PCR; in TCRdb, only in-frame clones are kept and a portion is missing. The sample includes approximately 100,000 clones, 60% to 85% of them seen just once. The sample taken for sequencing was PBMCs. This receptor was taken from a man aged 60 to 75 in good health and CMV-seropositive.

CDR3 residues: CASTPDSSDTQYF. For the CDR3, the DNA is TGTGCCAGTACCCCGGACAGTTCAGATACGCAGTATTTT. The J gene is TRBJ2-3, the V gene TRBV19, with a weak D call TRBD1 (6 bases). The CDR3 consists of 13 residues. Germline V gene sequence: CDR1 LNHDA, CDR2 SQIVND (reference sequence). The ends were cut back, 7 bases at V and 4 bases at J, with 12 bases in the middle.